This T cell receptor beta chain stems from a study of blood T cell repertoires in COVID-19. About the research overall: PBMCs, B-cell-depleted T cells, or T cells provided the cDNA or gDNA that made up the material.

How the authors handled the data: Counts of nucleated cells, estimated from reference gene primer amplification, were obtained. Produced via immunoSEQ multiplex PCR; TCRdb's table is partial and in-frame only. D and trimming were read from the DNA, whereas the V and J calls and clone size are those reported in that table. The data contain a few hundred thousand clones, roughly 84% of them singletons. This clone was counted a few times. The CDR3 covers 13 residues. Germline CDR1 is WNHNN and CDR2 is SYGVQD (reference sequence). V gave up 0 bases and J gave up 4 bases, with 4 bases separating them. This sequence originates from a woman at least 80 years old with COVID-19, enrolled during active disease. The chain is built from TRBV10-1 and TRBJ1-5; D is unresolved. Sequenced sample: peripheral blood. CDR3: CASSESENQPQHF. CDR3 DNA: TGCGCCAGCAGTGAGTCGGAGAATCAGCCCCAGCATTTT.